Given below is one T cell receptor (beta chain) in context. This sample was included in a study of blood T cell repertoires in COVID-19. On the study more broadly: Some COVID-19 samples were acute and others convalescent; all came from the United States, Italy and Spain. In each case, the material was cDNA or gDNA derived from T cells, B-cell-depleted T cells, or PBMCs.

Under the authors' procedure: Nucleated cell number was recorded as an estimate derived from reference gene primer amplification. The protocol was immunoSEQ multiplex PCR, while the TCRdb copy is restricted to in-frame clones and leaves out a portion. D and trimming were read from the DNA, whereas the V and J calls and clone size are those reported in that table. The repertoire has some 62,000 clones, roughly 76% of them found once; the top ten carry less than 6%. V shed 2 bases, J shed 4 bases, and the junction held 10 bases outside the gene matches. This CDR3 is built from 17 residues. CDR1 MNHEY and CDR2 SVGEGT come from the germline V gene.

The genes are TRBV6-2 or TRBV6-3 and TRBJ2-2; 7 bases are a match to TRBD1. The TCR was taken from a human donor in a cohort sampled during active COVID-19. The sample taken for sequencing was peripheral blood. For the CDR3, the DNA is TGTGCCAGCAGTTACCCTCCATCGACAGGGTTCACCGGGGAGCTGTTTTTT. Protein product: CASSYPPSTGFTGELFF.